This TCR beta chain was found in a study of prognosis after radiotherapy for stage I lung cancer. V gave up 4 bases and J gave up 8 bases, with 11 bases separating them. The CDR3 has 12 amino acids. Looked up from germline, CDR1 is SEHNR and CDR2 is FQNEAQ (reference sequence). Two-round multiplex PCR amplified TCR beta CDR3 from genomic DNA. Gene-specific primers for each TRBV and TRBJ gene drove first-round PCR. Via MiXCR, TCRdb re-called the multiplex PCR reads, giving one row per CDR3 protein. Of 15,000 to 25,000 distinct CDR3 sequences in the sample, 26% were seen once. This clonotype was found many times.

This receptor was obtained from a donor aged 50 or older with non-small cell lung cancer. The V gene is TRBV7-9, the J gene TRBJ1-1; D not resolved. Source: PBMCs, taken before or after stereotactic body radiation therapy (not recorded which). The CDR3 bases are TGTGCCAGCAGCTCGCCGGGCCCCGAAGCTTTCTTT. It yields the protein CASSSPGPEAFF.